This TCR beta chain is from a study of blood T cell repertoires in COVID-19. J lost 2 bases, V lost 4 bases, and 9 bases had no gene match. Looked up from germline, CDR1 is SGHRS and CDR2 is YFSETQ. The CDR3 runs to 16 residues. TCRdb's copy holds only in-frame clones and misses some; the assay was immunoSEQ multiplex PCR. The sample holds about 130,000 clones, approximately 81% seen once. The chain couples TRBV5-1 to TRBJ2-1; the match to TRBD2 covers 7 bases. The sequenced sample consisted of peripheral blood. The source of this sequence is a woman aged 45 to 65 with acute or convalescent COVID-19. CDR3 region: CASSPRLAPTYNEQFF. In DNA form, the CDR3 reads TGCGCCAGCAGCCCCCGACTAGCTCCGACCTACAATGAGCAGTTCTTC.